This TCR beta chain was documented in a study of blood T cell repertoires in COVID-19. Study background: Material from acute and convalescent COVID-19 was sourced from the United States, Italy and Spain. T cells, B-cell-depleted T cells, or PBMCs provided the cDNA or gDNA that served as material.

TCRdb's copy holds only in-frame clones and misses some; the assay was immunoSEQ multiplex PCR. The sample shows fewer than 300,000 clones, less than 90% of them seen only once. Patients of the Seattle cohort, enrolled during active infection, were followed longitudinally. This CDR3 has 13 residues. Germline V gene sequence: CDR1 SGHRS, CDR2 YFSETQ. Between the trimmed V and J ends, which lost 2 bases and 1 base, there was a span of 6 bases. The sample consisted of peripheral blood. The rearrangement uses TRBV5-1 and TRBJ1-2; possible D gene TRBD1, 5 bases. The receptor was isolated from a woman in her 30s with COVID-19, enrolled during active disease. CDR3 sequence reads: CASSLDSNYGYTF. The CDR3, as DNA: TGCGCCAGCAGCTTAGACAGTAACTATGGCTACACCTTC.